This TCR beta chain was retrieved from a study of blood T cell repertoires in COVID-19. Study as a whole: Acute and convalescent COVID-19 specimens originated in the United States, Italy and Spain. The cDNA or gDNA used as material had been derived from T cells, B-cell-depleted T cells, or PBMCs.

Study processing details: The authors estimated nucleated cell counts from reference gene primer amplification. Clones were read by immunoSEQ multiplex PCR, and TCRdb kept only the in-frame ones, dropping some. V and J calls and clone size follow that table, whereas D and trimming were derived from the DNA. The data show 250,000 or so clones, roughly nine tenths seen once. The V and J ends lost 5 bases and 2 bases, in that order; junction bases with no gene match: 8. The CDR3 is 16 residues long. Germline CDR1 SGHNT, CDR2 YENEEA. The chain joins TRBV11-3 to TRBJ2-2; TRBD2 matches at 7 bases. The TCR comes from a man in his 60s with acute or convalescent COVID-19. Sample: peripheral blood. The DNA of the CDR3 is TGTGCCAGCAGCCAGCAGGCTAGCGGTAACACCGGGGAGCTGTTTTTT. Its translation: CASSQQASGNTGELFF. Full variable domain (remainder filled in from reference TRBV11-3 and TRBJ2-2): EAGVVQSPRYKIIEKKQPVAFWCNPISGHNTLYWYLQNLGQGPELLIRYENEEAVDDSQLPKDRFSAERLKGVDSTLKIQPAELGDSAVYLCASSQQASGNTGELFFGEGSRLTVL.